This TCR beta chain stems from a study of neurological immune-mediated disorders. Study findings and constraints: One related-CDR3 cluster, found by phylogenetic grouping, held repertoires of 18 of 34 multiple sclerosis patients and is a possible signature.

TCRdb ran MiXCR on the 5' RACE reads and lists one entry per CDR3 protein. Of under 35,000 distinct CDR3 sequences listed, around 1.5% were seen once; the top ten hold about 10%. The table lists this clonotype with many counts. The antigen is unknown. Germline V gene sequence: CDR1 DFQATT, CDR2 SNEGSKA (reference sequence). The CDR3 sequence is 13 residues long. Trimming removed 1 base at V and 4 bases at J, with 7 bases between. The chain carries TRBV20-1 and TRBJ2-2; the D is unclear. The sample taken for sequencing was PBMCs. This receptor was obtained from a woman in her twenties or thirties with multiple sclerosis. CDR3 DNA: TGCAGTGCTAGAGTTCCAGTCACCGGGGAGCTGTTTTTT. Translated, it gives CSARVPVTGELFF.